The 5 T cell receptor beta chains presented below share a single source sample, sequenced in a study of radiation and T cells in renal cell carcinoma. Documented time point: baseline pretreatment blood. Treatment meaning: 15 Gy SBRT to primary tumor, nephrectomy 4 weeks later. Here immunoSEQ multiplex PCR was the method, and the copy in TCRdb shows in-frame clones only, minus some. The sample shows some 150,000 clones, approximately 90% of them seen only once. This specimen was blood, taken from a patient whose treatment included radiotherapy and nephrectomy. The source of these receptors is a woman aged 50 to 60 with renal cell carcinoma.

The chain is built from TRBV7-2 and TRBJ1-2, with D tentatively TRBD1 (5 bases). Germline V lookup: CDR1 SGHTA, CDR2 FQGNSA. This CDR3 comprises 15 residues. V dropped 1 base and J dropped 7 bases, with 16 bases sitting between them. This chain's CDR3 is CASSLVPGETVGYTF. CDR3 nucleotides: TGTGCCAGCAGCTTAGTCCCGGGGGAGACGGTTGGCTACACCTTC.

This chain links TRBV18 with TRBJ1-1; 7 bases align to TRBD1. The V gene's germline CDR1 is KGHSH and CDR2 LQKENI. This CDR3 contains 16 residues. Trimming took 3 bases from V and 0 from J; bases not matched to a gene: 7. CDR3 sequence: CASSPWTGAMNTEAFF. The CDR3 nucleotides are TGTGCCAGCTCACCGTGGACAGGAGCCATGAACACTGAAGCTTTCTTT.

The chain recombines TRBV6-5 with TRBJ2-7, with D tentatively TRBD2 (5 bases). Germline V gene data show CDR1 as MNHEY and CDR2 as SVGAGI. Deletions cut 2 bases from V and 1 base from J, with 9 bases between. The CDR3 runs to 14 residues. In DNA, the CDR3 is TGTGCCAGCAGTTACACAGCGGAATCCTACGAGCAGTACTTC. Translation gives CASSYTAESYEQYF.

The CDR3 spells CASSQASAGEETQYF. The CDR3 bases are TGCGCCAGCAGCCAGGCTTCGGCAGGGGAAGAGACCCAGTACTTC. The chain links TRBV4-3 to TRBJ2-5; D may be TRBD1 (6 bases). This CDR3 spans 15 amino acids. Trimming left V 3 bases short and J 3 bases short, with 14 bases between. Per the germline V gene, CDR1 is LGHNA and CDR2 is YSLEER.

The CDR3 is CAEHREMNTEAFF. The CDR3 DNA follows: TGTGCCGAACACAGGGAGATGAACACTGAAGCTTTCTTT. This rearrangement joins TRBV2 to TRBJ1-1, with a weak D call TRBD1 (6 bases). Trimming took off 11 bases at V and 0 bases at J, with 13 bases between the two ends. This CDR3 region has 13 residues. Germline CDR1 reads SNHLY; CDR2 reads FYNNEI.